The present entry profiles one T cell receptor (beta chain) with its context. At one end the junction does not follow the germline gene, possibly because of a read error. CDR1 is GTSNPN and CDR2 is SVGIG in the germline V gene (reference sequence). This CDR3 region has 14 residues. The data belong to a study of T cell changes during pregnancy in multiple sclerosis. The data were produced by immunoSEQ multiplex PCR, yet TCRdb's version contains in-frame clones alone and is incomplete. The sample has approximately 80,000 clones; around 93% are singletons. The chain recombines TRBV30 with TRBJ1-3; a possible D gene is TRBD1 (5 bases). Sequences were derived from peripheral blood, sampled in the second trimester of pregnancy. The sequence derives from a female donor in good health, enrolled as a control in a pregnancy study. In DNA, the CDR3 is TGTGCCTGGAGGGTTGGACATAGTGGAGACACCATATATTTT. Its translation: CAWRVGHSGDTIYF.